These 21 T cell receptor beta chains came from one sample sequenced in a study of cytomegalovirus exposure and HLA in healthy donors. Use of 60 Vbeta and 13 Jbeta primers characterized the PCR. This table comes from immunoSEQ multiplex PCR, and its TCRdb copy is limited to in-frame clones, with some not included. The sample has fewer than 90,000 clones; 70% to 80% are singletons. The sequencing input was PBMCs. The origin of the receptors is a woman aged 40 to 50 in good health and CMV-seropositive.

A few counts support this clone. V and J are TRBV6-8 and TRBJ1-5; no clear D. Germline CDR1 and CDR2: MNHGY and SAAAGT. The CDR3 runs to 14 residues. Deletions cut 2 bases from V and 4 bases from J, with 9 bases between. CDR3 region: CASSYGLTNQPQHF. CDR3 sequence (DNA): TGTGCCAGCAGTTACGGCCTGACAAATCAGCCCCAGCATTTT.

The chain links TRBV7-2 to TRBJ1-2; 7 bases match TRBD1. In germline, CDR1 is SGHTA, CDR2 FQGNSA. The length of the CDR3 is 12 residues. Unmatched junction bases numbered 8, after V lost 6 bases and J lost 10 bases. The CDR3 DNA reads TGTGCCAGCAGTCGTACAGGGGAGAACTACACCTTC. Protein: CASSRTGENYTF.

J is TRBJ1-5 and V is TRBV5-8; TRBD1 matches 8 bases. V lost 2 bases to trimming and J lost 10 bases; unmatched junction nucleotides: 8. Germline CDR1 SGHTS, CDR2 YDEGEE. This CDR3 has 14 residues. The CDR3 reads CASSLGQGLIPQHF. The CDR3 nucleotides read TGTGCCAGCAGCTTAGGACAGGGTCTTATTCCCCAGCATTTT.

This rearrangement joins TRBV4-2 to TRBJ1-1, with a tentative D call TRBD1 (5 bases). Germline CDR1 LGHNA, CDR2 YNFKEQ. The CDR3 runs to 15 residues. V was pared by 1 base and J by 1 base, with 10 bases between. CDR3 protein: CASSQAARANTEAFF. The CDR3 region has the DNA TGTGCCAGCAGCCAAGCGGCCAGGGCGAACACTGAAGCTTTCTTT.

This clone was picked up a small number of times. The chain recombines TRBV5-1 with TRBJ2-7; no clear D gene. The CDR3 spans 14 residues. Trimming pared 1 base from V and 0 bases from J, leaving 8 bases between. Germline V lookup: CDR1 SGHRS, CDR2 YFSETQ. This CDR3 reads CASSLQRSSYEQYF. Written as DNA, the CDR3 is TGCGCCAGCAGCTTGCAAAGGAGCTCCTACGAGCAGTACTTC.

This chain connects TRBV29-1 to TRBJ1-2; 7 nucleotides align to TRBD1. V dropped 4 bases and J dropped 4; count of bases not matched to a gene: 6. The germline V gene encodes CDR1 SQVTM and CDR2 ANQGSEA. CDR3 length equals 13 residues. In DNA form, the CDR3 reads TGCAGCGTTGGACAGGGAATTGCCTATGGCTACACCTTC. Amino acid sequence: CSVGQGIAYGYTF.

The chain links TRBV28 to TRBJ2-2; 8 bases map to TRBD2. This CDR3 has 14 residues. V gave up 5 bases and J gave up 6 bases; unmatched junction bases: 5. Per the germline V gene, CDR1 is MDHEN and CDR2 is SYDVKM. Written as DNA, the CDR3 is TGTGCCAGCAGTCTCAGCGGGAGCGCCGGGGAGCTGTTTTTT. It is translated as CASSLSGSAGELFF.

This clone showed up just once. CDR3 amino acids: CASSLKEGDTDTQYF. CDR3 bases: TGTGCCAGCAGTCTAAAGGAGGGAGACACAGATACGCAGTATTTT. The V call is TRBV7-9, the J call TRBJ2-3, with a tentative D call TRBD2 (6 bases). Trimming cost V 6 bases and J 2 bases, with 15 bases left between them. This CDR3 spans 15 amino acids. The germline V gene has CDR1 SEHNR and CDR2 FQNEAQ (reference sequence).

The V gene is TRBV27, the J gene TRBJ2-7; 10 nucleotides align to TRBD1. The CDR3 spans 14 residues. The J segment lost 2 bases and the V segment lost 2 bases, leaving 0 bases of the junction unmatched. Per the germline V gene, CDR1 is MNHEY and CDR2 is SMNVEV (reference sequence). In nucleotides, the CDR3 is TGTGCCAGCAGTTTAGGACAGGGGGCCTACGAGCAGTACTTC. Translation gives CASSLGQGAYEQYF.

The chain uses TRBV5-8 and TRBJ1-1, with D possibly matching TRBD1 (5 bases). The ends were cut back, 3 bases at V and 0 bases at J, with 15 bases in the middle. This CDR3 comprises 16 residues. The germline gives CDR1 SGHTS, CDR2 YDEGEE. CDR3 in amino acids: CASSSGGGLLNTEAFF. CDR3 DNA sequence: TGTGCCAGCAGCTCGGGGGGAGGACTGCTGAACACTGAAGCTTTCTTT. Full variable domain (outside the CDR3, taken from reference TRBV5-8 and TRBJ1-1): EAGVTQSPTHLIKTRGQQATLRCSPISGHTSVYWYQQALGLGLQFLLWYDEGEERNRGNFPPRFSGRQFPNYSSELNVNALELEDSALYLCASSSGGGLLNTEAFFGQGTRLTVV.

The gene calls are TRBV4-2 and TRBJ2-2; D might be TRBD1 (5 bases). V lost 1 base and J lost 7, with 16 bases in between. The CDR3 covers 16 residues. Looked up from germline, CDR1 is LGHNA and CDR2 is YNFKEQ. The CDR3 spells CASSQGGAAGSGELFF. The CDR3 nucleotides are TGTGCCAGCAGCCAAGGTGGGGCCGCCGGAAGCGGGGAGCTGTTTTTT.

J is TRBJ1-2 and V is TRBV7-9, with a weak D call TRBD1 (5 bases). The CDR3 runs 14 residues. From germline, CDR1 is SEHNR and CDR2 FQNEAQ (reference sequence). With 3 bases removed from V and 0 bases from J, the gap between germline ends came to 8 bases. This chain's CDR3 is CASSLYRTNYGYTF. The CDR3 nucleotides are TGTGCCAGCAGCTTGTACAGGACTAACTATGGCTACACCTTC.

CDR3 loop: CASSDAKRDTQETQYF. The CDR3 DNA reads TGCGCCAGCAGTGACGCCAAACGGGACACTCAAGAGACCCAGTACTTC. The gene calls are TRBV10-1 and TRBJ2-5, with D possibly being TRBD1 (6 bases). The CDR3 totals 16 residues. Germline V CDR1 and CDR2: WNHNN, SYGVQD (reference sequence). Deletions cut 3 bases from V and 2 bases from J, with 16 bases between.

This rearrangement joins TRBV5-1 to TRBJ1-3; D gene unclear. The CDR3 runs to 16 residues. V gave up 1 base and J gave up 4 bases, with 15 bases separating them. Germline V lookup: CDR1 SGHRS, CDR2 YFSETQ. The CDR3 DNA follows: TGCGCCAGCAGCTTGATGGACTGGGGATCCGGAAACACCATATATTTT. It specifies CASSLMDWGSGNTIYF.

This clone was detected only a few times. This chain connects TRBV7-3 to TRBJ2-7; 7 bases match TRBD1. Germline V lookup: CDR1 SGHTA, CDR2 FQGTGA. CDR3 size: 13 residues. The junction had 7 bases not matched to a gene; V was cut back by 5 bases and J by 6 bases. CDR3 region: CASSEDRVGEQYF. The CDR3 DNA is TGTGCCAGCAGCGAAGACAGGGTCGGCGAGCAGTACTTC.

The CDR3 sequence is CASRVESLGNQPQHF. Here the CDR3 DNA reads TGTGCCAGCAGAGTGGAGAGTCTTGGCAATCAGCCCCAGCATTTT. The chain links TRBV6-6 to TRBJ1-5; the D is unclear. Germline CDR1 and CDR2: MNHNY and SVGAGI (reference sequence). The CDR3 has 15 amino acids. The V end was cut by 6 bases, the J end by 2 bases, with 14 bases between.

The gene calls are TRBV10-3 and TRBJ2-2; 10 bases align to TRBD2. Trimming cost V 7 bases and J 0 bases; bases outside gene matches: 5. From germline, CDR1 is ENHRY and CDR2 SYGVKD. The CDR3 covers 16 residues. The CDR3 reads CAIKRTSGTNTGELFF. CDR3 coding DNA: TGTGCCATCAAACGGACTAGCGGAACGAACACCGGGGAGCTGTTTTTT.

V usage is TRBV6-1 and J usage is TRBJ2-7, with D possibly being TRBD2 (7 bases). The CDR3 covers 14 residues. V was pared by 3 bases and J by 4 bases, with 13 bases between. Germline-derived CDR1 and CDR2 are MNHNS and SASEGT. CDR3 in amino acids: CASSEDGGLYEQYF. CDR3 in DNA: TGTGCCAGCAGTGAGGACGGGGGGCTGTACGAGCAGTACTTC.

The V gene is TRBV19, the J gene TRBJ1-2; no firm D call. This CDR3 contains 11 residues. CDR1 LNHDA and CDR2 SQIVND come from the germline V gene (reference sequence). Trimming removed 5 bases from V and 8 bases from J, with 9 bases in between. The CDR3 nucleotides are TGTGCCAGTAGTTGGGCGCAGGGCTACACCTTC. Translation gives CASSWAQGYTF.

This chain connects TRBV4-1 to TRBJ2-2, with TRBD2 as a possible D gene (5 bases). There are 18 residues in the CDR3. The V gene's germline CDR1 is MGHRA and CDR2 YSYEKL. Trimming shortened V by 0 bases and J by 6 bases, and 20 bases separated the two germline ends. CDR3 in DNA: TGCGCCAGCAGCCAAGAAGCGGTTGGCGTCTCTGCCCCCGGGGAGCTGTTTTTT. Amino acids: CASSQEAVGVSAPGELFF.

The rearrangement uses TRBV18 and TRBJ1-6; the match to TRBD1 covers 11 bases. The ends lost 3 bases at V and 9 bases at J; junction bases unmatched: 1. The CDR3 consists of 14 residues. Germline lookup yields CDR1 KGHSH and CDR2 LQKENI. This CDR3 reads CASSPGQGGSPLHF. The CDR3 bases are TGTGCCAGCTCACCGGGACAGGGGGGTTCACCCCTCCACTTT.